This paragraph covers one T cell receptor (beta chain) sequence. Antigen unknown. This record comes from a study of shared clonotypes between healthy human individuals. Turning to the study itself: Researchers assigned three CD4 naive, three CD4 memory, two CD8 naive and one CD8 memory plate to each donor. Broader study findings: Rarefaction revealed incomplete sorted-subset sequencing despite large depth.

CD4+ cells underwent separation, giving CD45RA+ naive and CD45RA-negative memory subsets. The CDR3 is 18 amino acids. Germline V gene lookup returns CDR1 SGHTA and CDR2 FQGNSA. V was cut by 1 base and J by 0 bases, with 13 bases left in between. Sorted-subset replicate PCRs used 150 to 200 ng DNA, about 30,000 T cell genomes. Sequenced by immunoSEQ multiplex PCR; TCRdb stores in-frame clones only, minus some. Among some 2 million clones listed, 90% to 95% were seen once. This chain uses TRBV7-2 with TRBJ2-6; D remains ambiguous. This TCR was recovered from a man between 18 and 29 years old in good health. The specimen was naive CD4+ T cells sorted from blood. Subset: CD45RA+ positively selected. CDR3 residues: CASSLVGTPISGANVLTF. CDR3 coding DNA: TGTGCCAGCAGCTTAGTCGGCACACCCATCTCTGGGGCCAACGTCCTGACTTTC.